This T cell receptor (beta chain) is from a study of Ad26.COV2.S vaccination and SARS-CoV-2 variants. Study in general: Donor was in the COV1001 Ad26.COV2.S trial arm.

Broader study findings: Compared with placebo recipients, vaccine recipients had higher spike-specific TCR breadth. Reportedly, spike-specific CD8+ and CD4+ T cell responses achieved substantial breadth once vaccination had taken place. Measurement of non-spike TCR breadth gave similar results in vaccine and placebo recipients.

TCRdb keeps only in-frame clones here, not all; method: immunoSEQ multiplex PCR. This sample has some 520,000 clones; 87% occur once, and the top ten carry roughly 13%. Worth noting for this clone: Its antigen remains unknown.

CDR3 length: 16 amino acids. The V and J ends lost 7 bases and 4 bases, in that order; junction bases with no gene match: 15. CDR1 is MDHEN and CDR2 is SYDVKM in the germline V gene. This sample's treatment: 15 to 20 received Ad26.COV2.S at low or high dose, single or two shots; a few received placebo; per-sample allocation not given. Samples were taken on day 63 after the first vaccine or placebo injection. This TCR was recovered from a person between 18 and 65 years old who received the Ad26.COV2.S COVID-19 vaccine or a placebo. The chain links TRBV28 to TRBJ1-2, with TRBD1 matching over 7 bases. Sample: peripheral blood, taken in a trial of Ad26.COV2.S vaccine versus placebo. This chain's CDR3 is CASTQSGGDRLYGYTF. As DNA, the CDR3 is TGTGCCAGCACTCAAAGTGGGGGGGACAGACTCTATGGCTACACCTTC.